The source of this T cell receptor (beta chain) is a study of OX40 agonist ivuxolimab in advanced cancers. Findings and caveats of the study: Expanded peripheral T cell antigen specificity was not determined.

The germline V gene encodes CDR1 SGHKS and CDR2 YYEKEE (reference sequence). The V end was cut by 4 bases, the J end by 2 bases, with 13 bases between. The CDR3 runs 15 residues. A word on this clone: Its antigen is unknown.

Method: immunoSEQ multiplex PCR; TCRdb's copy keeps in-frame clones and lacks some. In the table there are approximately 77,000 clones, around nine tenths of which are singletons. The TCR was taken from an adult with an advanced solid tumor such as melanoma, head and neck, liver or kidney cancer. J is TRBJ1-3 and V is TRBV5-5; tentatively, D is TRBD1 (5 bases). Material: CD4+ or CD8+ T cells sorted from blood, obtained in a trial of the OX40 agonist ivuxolimab. The CDR3 protein is CASSALGATGNTIYF. The CDR3 DNA is TGTGCCAGCAGCGCCCTCGGGGCCACTGGAAACACCATATATTTT.